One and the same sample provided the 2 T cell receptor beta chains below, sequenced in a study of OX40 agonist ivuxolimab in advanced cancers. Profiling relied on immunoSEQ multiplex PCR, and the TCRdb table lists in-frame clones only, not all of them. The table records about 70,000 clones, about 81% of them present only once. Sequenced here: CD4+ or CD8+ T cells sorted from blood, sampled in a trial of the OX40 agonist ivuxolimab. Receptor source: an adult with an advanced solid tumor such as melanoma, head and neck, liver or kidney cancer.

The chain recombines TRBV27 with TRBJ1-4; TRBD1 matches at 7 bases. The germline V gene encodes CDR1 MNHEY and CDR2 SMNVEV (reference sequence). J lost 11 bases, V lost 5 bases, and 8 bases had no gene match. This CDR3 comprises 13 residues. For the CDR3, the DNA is TGTGCCAGCAGTGAACAGGGGATGGGGAAACTGTTTTTT. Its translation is CASSEQGMGKLFF.

The CDR3 protein is CASSQEGGGSYEQYF. CDR3 sequence (DNA): TGTGCCAGCAGCCAAGAAGGTGGGGGCTCCTACGAGCAGTACTTC. V usage is TRBV4-2 and J usage is TRBJ2-7; D may correspond to TRBD1 or TRBD2 (5 bases each). The CDR3 spans 15 residues. Germline loops: CDR1 LGHNA, CDR2 YNFKEQ. The V and J ends lost 0 bases and 0 bases respectively, with 9 bases between them.